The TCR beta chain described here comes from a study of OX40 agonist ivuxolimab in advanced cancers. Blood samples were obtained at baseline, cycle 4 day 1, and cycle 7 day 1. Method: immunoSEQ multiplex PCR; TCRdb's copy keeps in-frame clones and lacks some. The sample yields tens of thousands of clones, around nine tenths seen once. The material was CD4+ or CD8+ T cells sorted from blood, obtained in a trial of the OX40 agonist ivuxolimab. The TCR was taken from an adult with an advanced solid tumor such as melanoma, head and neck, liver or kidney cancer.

CDR3 sequence (DNA): TGTGCCTGGAGTCCCCAGGGGCGGGGCCCGGGGTATTTT. Translated: CAWSPQGRGPGYF. V gene TRBV30 combines with J gene TRBJ2-3, with D perhaps matching TRBD1 or TRBD2 (6 bases each). The CDR3 is made up of 13 amino acids. V lost 2 bases, J lost 14 bases, and 20 bases lay in between. Germline-derived CDR1 and CDR2 are GTSNPN and SVGIG (reference sequence).